The next 14 T cell receptor beta chains were all read from a single sample in a study of beta chain features in type 1 diabetes. The study, taken as a whole, reports: Moderate but significant shortening of TCRB CDR3s was recorded in all four CD4+ subsets from Type 1 diabetes patients.

Sequencing targeted expressed TCRB transcripts, as all isolated RNA had been reverse transcribed. Profiled with immunoSEQ multiplex PCR; TCRdb holds only in-frame clones, not every one. The sample yields hundreds of thousands of clones, approximately 10% seen once. Their recognized antigens are unknown. Source material: naive CD4+ T cells from blood. The receptors derive from a man aged 25 to 40 with type 1 diabetes.

The V call is TRBV7-3, the J call TRBJ2-2; no clear D. The V gene lost 5 bases and the J gene lost 0 bases, with 4 bases spanning the gap. The CDR3 totals 13 residues. Germline V CDR1 and CDR2: SGHTA, FQGTGA. The CDR3 bases are TGTGCCAGCAGCATCGCGAACACCGGGGAGCTGTTTTTT. It translates to CASSIANTGELFF.

The chain has TRBV6-1 and TRBJ1-2; the D is unclear. Germline CDR1 reads MNHNS; CDR2 reads SASEGT. Trimming removed 8 bases at V and 3 bases at J, with 4 bases between. The CDR3 consists of 10 residues. The CDR3 coding sequence is TGTGCCAGCGGAGACTATGGCTACACCTTC. Protein product: CASGDYGYTF.

This clone came up a few times. The chain carries TRBV5-6 and TRBJ2-4; 10 nucleotides agree with TRBD2. The germline gives CDR1 SGHDT, CDR2 YYEEEE. V dropped 2 bases and J dropped 1; count of bases not matched to a gene: 6. CDR3 length: 17 amino acids. The CDR3 sequence is CASSFASGGRAKNIQYF. The CDR3 DNA reads as TGTGCCAGCAGCTTCGCTAGCGGGGGTAGGGCCAAAAACATTCAGTACTTC.

This clone turned up a few times. The gene calls are TRBV18 and TRBJ2-3; D is possibly TRBD1 (6 bases). The CDR3 has 14 residues. V lost 2 bases to trimming and J lost 4 bases, with 10 bases between them. CDR1 and CDR2 (germline): KGHSH, LQKENI. The CDR3 DNA follows: TGTGCCAGCTCACCAACAGGGCGGGCAGATACGCAGTATTTT. The encoded protein is CASSPTGRADTQYF.

This clone was counted only a few times. V and J are TRBV6-4 and TRBJ2-1, with 10 bases identical to TRBD2. There are 15 residues in the CDR3. With V trimmed by 5 bases and J by 3 bases, 4 bases remained unmatched. Germline-derived CDR1 and CDR2 are MRHNA and SNTAGT. The CDR3 reads CASSPLAGVYNEQFF. In nucleotides, the CDR3 is TGTGCCAGCAGTCCCCTAGCGGGGGTCTACAATGAGCAGTTCTTC.

The CDR3 DNA is TGTGCCAGCAGCTTTCAGGGTTCGGGCGGCGGGGAGCTGTTTTTT. This codes for CASSFQGSGGGELFF. V gene TRBV7-3 combines with J gene TRBJ2-2, with a possible D match to TRBD1 (5 bases). V lost 3 bases to trimming and J lost 7 bases, with 15 bases between them. CDR3 length: 15 amino acids. Germline V gives CDR1 SGHTA, CDR2 FQGTGA.

This sequence joins TRBV11-2 and TRBJ2-5, with 8 bases identical to TRBD2. Germline V gene data show CDR1 as SGHAT and CDR2 as FQNNGV. The CDR3 covers 14 residues. With V trimmed by 5 bases and J by 1 base, 3 bases remained unmatched. The CDR3 DNA reads TGTGCCAGCAGCCCGGGACTAGGCCAAGAGACCCAGTACTTC. Its translation: CASSPGLGQETQYF.

The J gene is TRBJ1-5, the V gene TRBV2; 8 bases align to TRBD1. Germline CDR1 and CDR2: SNHLY and FYNNEI. Germline trimming cut 4 bases from V and 0 bases from J; bases unmatched to any gene: 2. This CDR3 comprises 15 residues. CDR3 DNA: TGTGCCAGCAGTGGGGACAGGCGTAGCAATCAGCCCCAGCATTTT. It specifies CASSGDRRSNQPQHF.

The V call is TRBV19, the J call TRBJ2-7; 9 bases line up with TRBD1. Trimming removed 5 bases from V and 7 bases from J; junction bases left unmatched: 6. In germline, CDR1 is LNHDA, CDR2 SQIVND (reference sequence). This CDR3 has 13 residues. This CDR3 reads CASSPDRGEEQYF. CDR3 DNA sequence: TGTGCCAGTAGTCCTGACAGGGGGGAAGAGCAGTACTTC.

This chain connects TRBV7-9 to TRBJ2-5, with TRBD2 as a possible D gene (6 bases). The germline gives CDR1 SEHNR, CDR2 FQNEAQ (reference sequence). The ends were cut back, 0 bases at V and 5 bases at J, with 13 bases in the middle. CDR3 length: 15 residues. The DNA of the CDR3 is TGTGCCAGCAGCTTAGCGCTCCGAGGAGGGGAGACCCAGTACTTC. The encoded protein is CASSLALRGGETQYF.

The CDR3 nucleotides are TGTGCCAGCAGCTCCGTCCGAGACAGGACCTACGAGCAGTACTTC. Translated, it gives CASSSVRDRTYEQYF. The V gene is TRBV11-2, the J gene TRBJ2-7, with a tentative D call TRBD1 (6 bases). CDR3 length equals 15 residues. V shed 4 bases and J shed 2 bases, with 15 bases lying between them. Germline V gene data show CDR1 as SGHAT and CDR2 as FQNNGV. Using reference TRBV11-2 and TRBJ2-7 for the parts outside the CDR3, the full variable domain is EAGVAQSPRYKIIEKRQSVAFWCNPISGHATLYWYQQILGQGPKLLIQFQNNGVVDDSQLPKDRFSAERLKGVDSTLKIQPAKLEDSAVYLCASSSVRDRTYEQYFGPGTRLTVT.

The chain carries TRBV7-9 and TRBJ2-7; TRBD1 matches at 9 bases. CDR1 is SEHNR and CDR2 is FQNEAQ in the germline V gene (reference sequence). The CDR3 length is 16 residues. V was clipped by 5 bases and J by 5 bases; unmatched bases: 13. Here the CDR3 DNA reads TGTGCCAGCAGCGGACCGACAGGGGGTCGGGCTGACGAGCAGTACTTC. This encodes CASSGPTGGRADEQYF. Full variable domain (missing parts from reference TRBV7-9 and TRBJ2-7): DTGVSQNPRHKITKRGQNVTFRCDPISEHNRLYWYRQTLGQGPEFLTYFQNEAQLEKSRLLSDRFSAERPKGSFSTLEIQRTEQGDSAMYLCASSGPTGGRADEQYFGPGTRLTVT.

This clone was seen more than once but under ten times. The chain couples TRBV19 to TRBJ2-3; possible D gene TRBD2, 7 bases. CDR1 LNHDA and CDR2 SQIVND come from the germline V gene (reference sequence). CDR3 length: 15 residues. V lost 4 bases and J 6 bases, leaving 17 bases between the germline ends. This CDR3 is CASSTRVRGGDTQYF. The CDR3 DNA sequence: TGTGCCAGTAGTACTCGCGTCAGGGGAGGGGATACGCAGTATTTT.

The chain recombines TRBV27 with TRBJ2-7; no clear D. The CDR3 loop spans 10 amino acids. The V gene's germline CDR1 is MNHEY and CDR2 SMNVEV (reference sequence). The ends were cut back, 11 bases at V and 3 bases at J, with 8 bases in the middle. The CDR3 region has the DNA TGTGCCTGTCCACTCTACGAGCAGTACTTC. As protein: CACPLYEQYF.